Listed below are T cell receptor beta chains from one sample, sequenced in a study of CD8+ T cells in alopecia areata. Generated by immunoSEQ multiplex PCR, the TCRdb table keeps only in-frame clones and is missing some. This sample has some 170,000 clones, with 50% to 75% found just once. This specimen was CD4+ T cells sorted from blood, taken at approximately week 60, from a patient treated with tofacitinib. These receptors all stem from a human donor with alopecia areata. CDR3s leave out the opening cysteine and the closing phenylalanine or tryptophan. Fields, in order: J gene, V gene, CDR3 protein.

j_gene: TRBJ2-3; v_gene: TRBV9; CDR3aa: ASSVGTSFADTQY
j_gene: TRBJ2-6; v_gene: TRBV4-2; CDR3aa: ASSQGDLAGANVLT
j_gene: TRBJ1-3; v_gene: TRBV30; CDR3aa: AWARGSSGNTIY
j_gene: TRBJ2-1; v_gene: TRBV14; CDR3aa: ASSRSTGTSYNEQF
j_gene: TRBJ1-1; v_gene: TRBV7-9; CDR3aa: ASSPNGMNTEAF
j_gene: TRBJ2-1; v_gene: TRBV4-2; CDR3aa: ASSYFERDNEQF
j_gene: TRBJ2-3; v_gene: TRBV10-3; CDR3aa: AISESTVALADTQY
j_gene: TRBJ2-7; v_gene: TRBV1; CDR3aa: TSSHQRGPEQY
j_gene: TRBJ2-2; v_gene: TRBV4-1; CDR3aa: ASSPEGRGLTNTGELF
j_gene: TRBJ1-2; v_gene: TRBV29-1; CDR3aa: SVAQLNYGYT
j_gene: TRBJ2-7; v_gene: TRBV6-5; CDR3aa: ASLDRDYEQY
j_gene: TRBJ1-1; v_gene: TRBV2; CDR3aa: ASSDRDRGGTEAF
j_gene: TRBJ1-2; v_gene: TRBV6-5; CDR3aa: ASSYSAGGGGYT
j_gene: TRBJ2-5; v_gene: TRBV25-1; CDR3aa: ASSGKGGNRETQY
j_gene: TRBJ2-3; v_gene: TRBV30; CDR3aa: AWTGLGGGSTDTQY
j_gene: TRBJ2-7; v_gene: TRBV6-5; CDR3aa: ASKGLAGAYEQY
j_gene: TRBJ2-5; v_gene: TRBV18; CDR3aa: ASSPEGAGKTQY
j_gene: TRBJ1-6; v_gene: TRBV5-4; CDR3aa: ASSQTGQNIQSLH
j_gene: TRBJ1-2; v_gene: TRBV29-1; CDR3aa: SVTGGFDYGYT
j_gene: TRBJ2-7; v_gene: TRBV5-6; CDR3aa: ASSRTLTAFYEQY
j_gene: TRBJ2-3; v_gene: TRBV28; CDR3aa: ASSLPMDGRTDTQY
j_gene: TRBJ1-1; v_gene: TRBV29-1; CDR3aa: SGREMNTEAF
j_gene: TRBJ2-7; v_gene: TRBV19; CDR3aa: ASSTGVQYEQY
j_gene: TRBJ1-2; v_gene: TRBV10-3; CDR3aa: AISESDRRLGGYT
j_gene: TRBJ1-5; v_gene: TRBV6-5; CDR3aa: ASSADRGSQPQH
j_gene: TRBJ2-3; v_gene: TRBV6-5; CDR3aa: ASSWGGTQY
j_gene: TRBJ2-5; v_gene: TRBV5-1; CDR3aa: ASRFRGPQETQY
j_gene: TRBJ2-7; v_gene: TRBV23-1; CDR3aa: ASSQSSRPYPDRGHYEQY
j_gene: TRBJ1-2; v_gene: TRBV7-9; CDR3aa: ASSLGASGAGVDGYT
j_gene: TRBJ2-6; v_gene: TRBV30; CDR3aa: AWRSNSRWAIVVSGANVLT
j_gene: TRBJ1-2; v_gene: TRBV29-1; CDR3aa: SVEALGENYGYT
j_gene: TRBJ2-3; v_gene: TRBV7-8; CDR3aa: ASSFTDTQY
j_gene: TRBJ1-1; v_gene: TRBV29-1; CDR3aa: SVARRLTQNTEAF
j_gene: TRBJ2-4; v_gene: TRBV4-1; CDR3aa: ASSQESRLGAKNIQY
j_gene: TRBJ1-2; v_gene: TRBV7-9; CDR3aa: ASSRRDPYGYT
j_gene: TRBJ1-6; v_gene: TRBV5-6; CDR3aa: ASSAGVRGNSPLH
j_gene: TRBJ1-3; v_gene: TRBV6-6; CDR3aa: ASSYRLGLNTIY
j_gene: TRBJ2-3; v_gene: TRBV5-1; CDR3aa: ASSPRTGGTDTQY
j_gene: TRBJ2-1; v_gene: TRBV4-1; CDR3aa: ASMRAIAGTGSEQF
j_gene: TRBJ2-5; v_gene: TRBV30; CDR3aa: AWSQTLQETQY
j_gene: TRBJ2-7; v_gene: TRBV2; CDR3aa: ASSFGTGDYEQY
j_gene: TRBJ1-1; v_gene: TRBV5-1; CDR3aa: ASSLGEAEAF
j_gene: TRBJ1-1; v_gene: TRBV29-1; CDR3aa: SVRFGNTEAF
j_gene: TRBJ2-1; v_gene: TRBV29-1; CDR3aa: SVEAQPGLAGDIYNEQF
j_gene: TRBJ1-5; v_gene: TRBV10-3; CDR3aa: AISESSVGGRNQPQH
j_gene: TRBJ1-3; v_gene: TRBV14; CDR3aa: ASSQYSGSGNTIY
j_gene: TRBJ1-2; v_gene: TRBV30; CDR3aa: AWSPGQFYGYT